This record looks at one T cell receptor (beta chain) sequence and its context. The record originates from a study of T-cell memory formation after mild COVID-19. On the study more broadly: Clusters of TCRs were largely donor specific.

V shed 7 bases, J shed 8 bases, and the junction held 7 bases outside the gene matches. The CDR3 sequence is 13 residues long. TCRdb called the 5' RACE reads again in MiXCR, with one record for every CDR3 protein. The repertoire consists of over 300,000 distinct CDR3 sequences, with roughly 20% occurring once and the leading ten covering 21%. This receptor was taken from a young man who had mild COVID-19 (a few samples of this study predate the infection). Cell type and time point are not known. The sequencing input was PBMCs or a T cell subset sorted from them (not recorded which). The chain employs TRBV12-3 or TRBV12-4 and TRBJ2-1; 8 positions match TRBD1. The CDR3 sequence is CASNLGGQDEQFF. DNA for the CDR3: TGTGCCAGCAACTTGGGGGGACAGGATGAGCAGTTCTTC.